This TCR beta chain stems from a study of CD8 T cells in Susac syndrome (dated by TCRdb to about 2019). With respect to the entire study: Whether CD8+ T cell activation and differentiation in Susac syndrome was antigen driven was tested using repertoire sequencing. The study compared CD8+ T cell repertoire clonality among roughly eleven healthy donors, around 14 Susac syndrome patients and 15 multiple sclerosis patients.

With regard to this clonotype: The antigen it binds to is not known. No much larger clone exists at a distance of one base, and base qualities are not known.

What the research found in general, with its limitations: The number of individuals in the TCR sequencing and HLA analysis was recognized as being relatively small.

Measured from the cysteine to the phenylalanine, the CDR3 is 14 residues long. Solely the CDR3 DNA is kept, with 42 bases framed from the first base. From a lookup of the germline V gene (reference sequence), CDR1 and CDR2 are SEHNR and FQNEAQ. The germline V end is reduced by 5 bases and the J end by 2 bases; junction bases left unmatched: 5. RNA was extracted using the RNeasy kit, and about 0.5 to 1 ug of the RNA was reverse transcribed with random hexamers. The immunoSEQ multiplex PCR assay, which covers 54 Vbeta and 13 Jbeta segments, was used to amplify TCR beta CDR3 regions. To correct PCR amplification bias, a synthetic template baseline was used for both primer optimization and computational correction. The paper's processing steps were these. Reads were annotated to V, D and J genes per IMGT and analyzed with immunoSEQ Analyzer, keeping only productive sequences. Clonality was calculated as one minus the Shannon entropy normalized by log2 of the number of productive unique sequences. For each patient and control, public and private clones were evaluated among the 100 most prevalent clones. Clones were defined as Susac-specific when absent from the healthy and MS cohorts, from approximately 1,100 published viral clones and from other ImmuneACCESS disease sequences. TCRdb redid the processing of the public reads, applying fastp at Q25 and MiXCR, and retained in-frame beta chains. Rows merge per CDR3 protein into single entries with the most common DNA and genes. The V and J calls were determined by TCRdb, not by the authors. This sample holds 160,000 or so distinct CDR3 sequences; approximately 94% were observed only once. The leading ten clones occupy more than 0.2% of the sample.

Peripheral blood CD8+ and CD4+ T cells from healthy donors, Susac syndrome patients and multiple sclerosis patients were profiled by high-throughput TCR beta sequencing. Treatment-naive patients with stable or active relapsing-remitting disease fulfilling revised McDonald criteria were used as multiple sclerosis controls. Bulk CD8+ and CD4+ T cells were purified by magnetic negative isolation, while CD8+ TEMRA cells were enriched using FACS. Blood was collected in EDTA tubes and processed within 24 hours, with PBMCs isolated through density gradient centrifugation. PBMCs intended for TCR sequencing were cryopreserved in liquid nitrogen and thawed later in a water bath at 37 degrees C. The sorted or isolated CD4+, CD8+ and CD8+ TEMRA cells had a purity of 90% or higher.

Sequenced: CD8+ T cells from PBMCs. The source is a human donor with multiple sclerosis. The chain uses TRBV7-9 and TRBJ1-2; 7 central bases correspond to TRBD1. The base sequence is TGTGCCAGCAGCCCGACAGGGAAAAACTATGGCTACACCTTC. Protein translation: CASSPTGKNYGYTF.